In this sample, the clone carrying this T cell receptor beta chain turned up a few times. The antigen is not known. Individual cDNA molecules each carried unique molecular identifiers attached by the library. MiXCR, run by TCRdb on the RACE reads, gives a single entry per CDR3 protein. The top ten hold about 3.1% of the sample, which has roughly 100,000 distinct CDR3 sequences, 11% seen once. Time point in this sample: pre-sensitization, week 0. Treatment of the sample: therapeutic diphenylcyclopropenone sensitization with weekly scalp DPC. This sample is part of a study of human T cells and chemical hapten exposure. Study-level information: Patients' scalps got diphenylcyclopropenone weekly throughout the approximately 25-week study. Patch tests delivered 0.01% DPC to the upper back and were evaluated at 6 days.

Study-wide points: Sensitization with DPC brought no change to TCRs above 1 in 1000 in frequency.

The CDR3 is 16 residues long. The V end was cut by 2 bases, the J end by 4 bases, with 17 bases between. Germline values: CDR1 SGHDT, CDR2 YYEEEE. The chain is built from TRBV5-6 and TRBJ2-3, with D perhaps given as TRBD1 or TRBD2 (5 bases each). This TCR was recovered from a woman aged 55-69 years with alopecia areata. Some clones in this sample may be carry-over from other donors' samples. Sequencing used whole blood, obtained in connection with sensitization to the hapten diphenylcyclopropenone (DPC). This CDR3 reads CASSFRGDFIPDTQYF. CDR3 coding DNA: TGTGCCAGCAGCTTCCGGGGCGACTTCATCCCAGATACGCAGTATTTT. Combining the CDR3 with reference TRBV5-6 and TRBJ2-3 gives the whole variable domain DAGVTQSPTHLIKTRGQQVTLRCSPKSGHDTVSWYQQALGQGPQFIFQYYEEEERQRGNFPDRFSGHQFPNYSSELNVNALLLGDSALYLCASSFRGDFIPDTQYFGPGTRLTVL.